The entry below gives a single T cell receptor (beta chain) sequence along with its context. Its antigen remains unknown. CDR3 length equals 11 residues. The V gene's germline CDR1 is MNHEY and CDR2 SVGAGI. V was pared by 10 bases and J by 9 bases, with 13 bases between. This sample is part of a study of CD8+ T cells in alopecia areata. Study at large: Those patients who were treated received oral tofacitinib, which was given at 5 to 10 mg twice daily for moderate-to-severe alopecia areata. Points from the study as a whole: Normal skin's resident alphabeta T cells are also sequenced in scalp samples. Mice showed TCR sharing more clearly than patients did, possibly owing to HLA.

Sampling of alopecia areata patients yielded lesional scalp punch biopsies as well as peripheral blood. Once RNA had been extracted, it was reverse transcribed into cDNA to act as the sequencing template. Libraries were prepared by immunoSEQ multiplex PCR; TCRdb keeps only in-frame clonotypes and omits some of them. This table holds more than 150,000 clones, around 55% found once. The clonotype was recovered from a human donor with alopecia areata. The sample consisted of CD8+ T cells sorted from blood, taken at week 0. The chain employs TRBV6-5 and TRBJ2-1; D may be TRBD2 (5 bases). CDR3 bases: TGTGCCACCTACGGGGTCGGTGAGCAGTTCTTC. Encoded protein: CATYGVGEQFF.